Sequencing of this T cell receptor beta chain was carried out in a study of blood T cells in healthy people across ages. The wider study: In model experiments, template switching was able to capture about one barcoded beta molecule for every two T cells that were present.

Using a J-beta primer mix together with a sample-barcoded 5' primer, a second PCR was run for roughly 7 to 12 cycles. One entry per CDR3 protein, called by TCRdb with MiXCR from the 5' RACE reads. The table includes 650,000 to 950,000 distinct CDR3 sequences, around two fifths detected once. Trimming cost V 5 bases and J 2 bases, with 12 bases left between them. The CDR3 runs 13 residues. Germline V gene lookup returns CDR1 GTSNPN and CDR2 SVGIG (reference sequence). Overall study results and limits: Leaving the PBMCs unsorted stopped any conclusive comparison of naive versus antigen-experienced cells.

To note about this clonotype: Its antigen is unidentified.

This TCR derives from a man between 60 and 75 years old in good health. V gene TRBV30 combines with J gene TRBJ1-1; D gene ambiguous. The sequencing input was blood. CDR3 in DNA: TGTGCCTGGGGACGACCAGTAAACACTGAAGCTTTCTTT. This translates into CAWGRPVNTEAFF.